This record covers a single T cell receptor (beta chain). The clone's antigen remains unknown. The record has no base qualities; no much larger clone is one base away. This sample is drawn from a study of blood T cells in healthy people across ages (dated by TCRdb to between 2014 and 2017). General notes on the study: In model experiments, template switching captured roughly one uniquely barcoded TCR beta cDNA molecule for every two T cells. Four age groups were formed from the donors: young (average 16 years), middle-aged (less than 40), aged (roughly 58) and long-lived (roughly 81). For two donors (one aged 18 to 30 and one aged 80 or older), the study analyzed two additional independent replicas of 1 million unique cDNA reads from the same blood draw. Using deep sequencing normalized with unique cDNA molecular identifiers, the study measured how TCR beta repertoire diversity changes with age. General findings and caveats noted by the study authors: Total diversity estimates from one million sequenced T cells were considered lower bounds and underestimates. Donor CMV infection status was unknown, potentially confounding age-related changes in expanded clonotypes. Compared with the aged group, the long-lived group had more naive CD4+ T cells, fewer expanded clones and increased TCR diversity, suggesting age selection. A strong correlation was found between observed TCR beta diversity and the percentage of naive T cells measured by flow cytometry. As age increased, observed TCR beta diversity per million T cells dropped in a roughly linear way, and a significant reduction was already evident by age 40. Because profiling used bulk unsorted PBMCs, naive and antigen-experienced compartments could not be compared conclusively.

Systemically healthy Caucasian individuals from Russia, 35 to 40 in total and aged roughly 6 to 95 years, were included as donors. Each donor gave roughly 9.5 milliliters of peripheral blood, collected into EDTA-treated Vacutainer tubes. Ficoll-Paque density-gradient centrifugation was used to isolate PBMCs, with at least 6.5 million per sample. Trizol reagent was used to extract total RNA from PBMCs, with at least 6 micrograms per sample. The percentages of naive CD45RAhigh/CD27high T cells were determined by flow cytometry on a PBMC aliquot from every donor. Libraries were made using 5' RACE. Instrument used: Illumina HiSeq 2500. A second about 6 to 11 cycle PCR used a sample-barcoded 5' primer and a J-beta primer mix. A unique molecular identifier was introduced onto each TCR beta cDNA molecule by a template-switch 5' adaptor carrying 12 random nucleotides. Each sample yielded at least 2.5 million CDR3-containing paired-end reads. The Mint cDNA synthesis kit, primed by a TRBC-specific oligonucleotide, was used to synthesize first-strand cDNA from all RNA. Following uracil-DNA glycosylase treatment, all cDNA underwent a first 18-cycle PCR with the universal primers M1SS and BC2_uni_R. The paper's processing steps were these. For normalization, 1 million high-quality reads, each with a distinct molecular identifier, were randomly selected from each sample. Reads with shared molecular identifiers were discarded instead of being binned into consensus sequences. MiTCR, run with a Q25 quality threshold and the strictest error-elimination algorithm, handled CDR3 identification, clonotype clustering and error correction. A nonparametric unseen species model with Euler transformation was used to estimate a lower bound on total TCR beta diversity. TCRdb ran its own pipeline on the public reads, namely fastp trimming at Q25 and MiXCR clone calling, and kept in-frame beta chains. Every distinct CDR3 protein forms one entry, paired with its most common genes and DNA. These V and J calls originate from TCRdb's pipeline instead of the authors' own analysis. Present in this sample are some 1,000,000 distinct CDR3 sequences, almost 25% of which were seen just once. The leading ten clones occupy 0.75% of the sample.

Reading the germline V gene gives CDR1 MDHEN and CDR2 SYDVKM. The CDR3 starts with the cysteine, ends with the phenylalanine, and has 14 residues. CDR3 DNA is the only sequence kept; it has 42 bases, read in frame from the first base. A further study also used this sample, focusing on T cells of mothers and their children. As noted in the second study: Nine systemically healthy Caucasian individuals served as donors, namely three mothers together with their six children. cDNA synthesis used all of the extracted RNA, with approximately 1.4 ug of RNA in each 15 ul reaction. In the second PCR, the M1S primer added sample barcodes and 2-4 random nucleotides. More than 9.5 million TCR beta CDR3 reads were obtained from each mother, and roughly 3 million reads were obtained from each child. TCR recombination output is similarly shaped by thymic selection in related and unrelated pairs, with a minor effect exerted by inherited differences. Normalized repertoire overlap in related mother-child pairs was always slightly higher than in unrelated mother-child pairs, but the difference was never significant. No persistent microchimeric T cell clones were detected, at a sensitivity of approximately 100 clones per million clonotypes. The study used deep NGS to compare TCR beta repertoires of mothers and children, seeking features distinguishing related mother-child pairs from unrelated individuals. Mothers averaged about 37 +/- 4 years of age and children averaged around 10 +/- 4 years. Libraries were sequenced on Illumina HiSeq 2000 with 100+100 nt paired-end reads after adapter ligation with NEBNext reagents. To avoid cross-contamination, the mother libraries and the child libraries were prepared a month apart and sequenced in separate runs. For each donor, between about 500,000 and 2,000,000 distinct TCR beta clonotypes were identified. Naive TCR beta clonotypes were estimated from low-frequency clonotypes matched to each donor's FACS-determined naive share, without sorting.

Sequenced input: blood. The chain uses TRBV28 and TRBJ2-5, with TRBD2 tentatively as D gene (6 bases match). The end of the DNA fits TRBJ2-1 better, so the J call may be wrong. The receptor was derived from a girl aged 2-10 years in good health. The CDR3: CASSLRENIDEQFF. The DNA is as follows: TGTGCCAGCAGTTTACGGGAGAATATAGATGAGCAGTTCTTC.